This TCR beta chain derives from a study of long-term antiretroviral therapy in people with HIV. The libraries were made with immunoSEQ v3.0 at survey level. Clones were sequenced by immunoSEQ multiplex PCR, and TCRdb holds only the in-frame ones, with some missing. The sample contains over 15,000 clones, 70% to 80% of which appear only once. CDR3 size: 14 residues. CDR1 is MNHEY and CDR2 is SVGAGI in the germline V gene. The V and J ends lost 5 bases and 8 bases respectively, with 16 bases between them. This sequence was found in a young man with HIV. The specimen was unsorted PBMCs, collected at the start of antiretroviral therapy, before treatment. J is TRBJ2-1 and V is TRBV6-5; D may match TRBD1 or TRBD2 (6 bases each). The CDR3: CASSVLGGRDEQFF. CDR3 coding DNA: TGTGCCAGCAGTGTCCTGGGGGGCAGGGATGAGCAGTTCTTC.